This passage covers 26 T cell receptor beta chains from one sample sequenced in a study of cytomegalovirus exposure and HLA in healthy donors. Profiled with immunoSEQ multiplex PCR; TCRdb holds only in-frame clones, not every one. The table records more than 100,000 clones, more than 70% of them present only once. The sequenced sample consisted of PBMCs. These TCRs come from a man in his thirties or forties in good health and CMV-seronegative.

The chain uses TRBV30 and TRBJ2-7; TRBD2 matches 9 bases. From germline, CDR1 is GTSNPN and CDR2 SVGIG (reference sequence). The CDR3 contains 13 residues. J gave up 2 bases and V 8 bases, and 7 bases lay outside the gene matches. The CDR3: CAAIRTSAYEQYF. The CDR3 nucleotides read TGTGCCGCTATCAGGACTAGCGCCTACGAGCAGTACTTC.

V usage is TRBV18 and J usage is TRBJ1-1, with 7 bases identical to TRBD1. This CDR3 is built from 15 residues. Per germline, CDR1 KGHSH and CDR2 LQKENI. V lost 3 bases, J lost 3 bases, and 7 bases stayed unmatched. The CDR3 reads CASSPGTDIYTEAFF. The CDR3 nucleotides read TGTGCCAGCTCACCCGGGACAGATATTTACACTGAAGCTTTCTTT.

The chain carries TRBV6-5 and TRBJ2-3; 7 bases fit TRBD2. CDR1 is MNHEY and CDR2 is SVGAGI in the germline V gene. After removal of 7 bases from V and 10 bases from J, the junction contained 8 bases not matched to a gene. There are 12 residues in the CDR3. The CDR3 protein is CASTLGTKAQYF. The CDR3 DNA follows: TGTGCCAGCACCCTCGGGACTAAAGCGCAGTATTTT.

The CDR3 reads CASSVLAANYEQYF. In DNA, the CDR3 is TGTGCCAGCAGTGTACTAGCGGCGAATTACGAGCAGTACTTC. The gene calls are TRBV2 and TRBJ2-7, with TRBD2 matching 8 bases. Germline lookup yields CDR1 SNHLY and CDR2 FYNNEI. Trimming cost V 4 bases and J 4 bases; bases outside gene matches: 6. The CDR3 is 14 residues long.

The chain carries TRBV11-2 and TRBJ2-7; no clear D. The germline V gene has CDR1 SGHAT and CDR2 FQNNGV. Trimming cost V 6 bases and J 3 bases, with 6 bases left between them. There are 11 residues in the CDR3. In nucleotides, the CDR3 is TGTGCCAGCAGTGTTCACTACGAGCAGTACTTC. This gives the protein CASSVHYEQYF.

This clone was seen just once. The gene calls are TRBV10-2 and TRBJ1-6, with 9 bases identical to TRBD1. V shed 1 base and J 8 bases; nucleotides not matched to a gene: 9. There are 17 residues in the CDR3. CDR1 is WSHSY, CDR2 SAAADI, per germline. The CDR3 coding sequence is TGCGCCAGCAGTGAGTTAGGAACCGGGACAGGGTATTCACCCCTCCACTTT. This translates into CASSELGTGTGYSPLHF.

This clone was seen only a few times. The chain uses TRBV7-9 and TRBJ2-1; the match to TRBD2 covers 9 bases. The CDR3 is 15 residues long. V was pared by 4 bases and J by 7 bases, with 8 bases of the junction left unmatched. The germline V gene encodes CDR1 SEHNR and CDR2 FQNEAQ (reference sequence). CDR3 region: CASSSSSGRDNEQFF. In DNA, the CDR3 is TGTGCCAGCAGCTCCAGTAGCGGGAGAGATAATGAGCAGTTCTTC.

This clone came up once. As DNA, the CDR3 is TGCGCCAGCAGCTTGGTTGTAGGGGTAGGCGAAAAACTGTTTTTT. This codes for CASSLVVGVGEKLFF. The rearrangement joins TRBV5-1 to TRBJ1-4, with a tentative D call TRBD1 (5 bases). Germline assignment: CDR1 SGHRS and CDR2 YFSETQ. The CDR3 totals 15 residues. The ends were cut back, 0 bases at V and 8 bases at J, with 14 bases in the middle.

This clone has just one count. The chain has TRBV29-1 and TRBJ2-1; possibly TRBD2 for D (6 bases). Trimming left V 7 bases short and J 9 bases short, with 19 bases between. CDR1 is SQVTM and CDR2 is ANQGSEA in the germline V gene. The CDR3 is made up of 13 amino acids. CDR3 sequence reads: CSGTTASEGEQFF. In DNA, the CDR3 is TGCAGCGGTACGACAGCTAGCGAGGGTGAGCAGTTCTTC.

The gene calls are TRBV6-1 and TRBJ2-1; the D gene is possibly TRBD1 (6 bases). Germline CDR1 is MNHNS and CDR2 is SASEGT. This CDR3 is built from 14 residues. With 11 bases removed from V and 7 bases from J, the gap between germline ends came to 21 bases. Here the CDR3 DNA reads TGTGCCTCTCCGAGGCTAGAAGGGGGTAATGAGCAGTTCTTC. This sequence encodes CASPRLEGGNEQFF.

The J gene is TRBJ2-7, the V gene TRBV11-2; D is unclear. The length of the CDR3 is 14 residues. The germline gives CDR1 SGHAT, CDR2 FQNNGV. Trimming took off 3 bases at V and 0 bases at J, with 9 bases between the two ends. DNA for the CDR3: TGTGCCAGCAGCTTTCTGTCCGGCTCCTACGAGCAGTACTTC. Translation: CASSFLSGSYEQYF. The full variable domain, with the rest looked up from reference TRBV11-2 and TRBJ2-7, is EAGVAQSPRYKIIEKRQSVAFWCNPISGHATLYWYQQILGQGPKLLIQFQNNGVVDDSQLPKDRFSAERLKGVDSTLKIQPAKLEDSAVYLCASSFLSGSYEQYFGPGTRLTVT.

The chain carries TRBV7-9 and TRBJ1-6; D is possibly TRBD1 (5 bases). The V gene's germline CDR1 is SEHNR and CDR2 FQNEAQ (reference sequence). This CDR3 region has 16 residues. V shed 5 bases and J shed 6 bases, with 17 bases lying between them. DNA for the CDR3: TGTGCCAGCAGCCAAATTGGGAGGGGAGGTAATTCACCCCTCCACTTT. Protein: CASSQIGRGGNSPLHF.

CDR3 region: CASSSGTSGRANQETQYF. The CDR3 nucleotides read TGTGCCAGCAGCTCCGGGACTAGCGGGAGGGCCAACCAAGAGACCCAGTACTTC. The gene calls are TRBV7-2 and TRBJ2-5, with TRBD2 matching 16 bases. Germline V gene lookup returns CDR1 SGHTA and CDR2 FQGNSA. After removal of 4 bases from V and 0 bases from J, the junction contained 5 bases not matched to a gene. This CDR3 region has 18 residues.

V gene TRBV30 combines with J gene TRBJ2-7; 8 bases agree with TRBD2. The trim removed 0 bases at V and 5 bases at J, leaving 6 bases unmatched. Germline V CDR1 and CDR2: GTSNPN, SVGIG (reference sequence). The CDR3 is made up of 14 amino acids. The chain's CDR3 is CAWSVRSGRDEQYF. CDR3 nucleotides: TGTGCCTGGAGTGTAAGAAGCGGGAGAGACGAGCAGTACTTC.

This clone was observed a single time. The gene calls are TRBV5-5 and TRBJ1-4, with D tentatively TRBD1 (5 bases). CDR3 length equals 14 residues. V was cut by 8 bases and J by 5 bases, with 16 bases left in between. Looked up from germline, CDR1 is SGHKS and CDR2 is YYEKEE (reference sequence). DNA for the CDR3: TGTGCCAGTAAACGGGGGTCTTTAAATGAAAAACTGTTTTTT. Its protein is CASKRGSLNEKLFF.

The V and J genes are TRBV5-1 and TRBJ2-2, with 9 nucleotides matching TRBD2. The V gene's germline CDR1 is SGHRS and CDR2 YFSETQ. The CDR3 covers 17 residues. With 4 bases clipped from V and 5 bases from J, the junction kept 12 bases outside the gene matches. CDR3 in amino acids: CASSISSGSKKTGELFF. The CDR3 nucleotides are TGCGCCAGCAGCATTAGTAGCGGGAGTAAAAAGACCGGGGAGCTGTTTTTT.

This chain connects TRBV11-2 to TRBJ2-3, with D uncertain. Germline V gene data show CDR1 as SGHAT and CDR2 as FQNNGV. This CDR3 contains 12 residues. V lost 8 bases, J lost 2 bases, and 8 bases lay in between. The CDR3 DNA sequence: TGTGCCAGCTCCTCGTCCACAGATACGCAGTATTTT. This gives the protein CASSSSTDTQYF.

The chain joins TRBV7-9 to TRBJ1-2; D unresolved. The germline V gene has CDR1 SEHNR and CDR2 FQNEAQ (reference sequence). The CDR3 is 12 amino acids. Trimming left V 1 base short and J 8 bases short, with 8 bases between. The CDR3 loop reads CASSLEVEGYTF. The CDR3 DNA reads TGTGCCAGCAGCTTAGAGGTGGAGGGCTACACCTTC.

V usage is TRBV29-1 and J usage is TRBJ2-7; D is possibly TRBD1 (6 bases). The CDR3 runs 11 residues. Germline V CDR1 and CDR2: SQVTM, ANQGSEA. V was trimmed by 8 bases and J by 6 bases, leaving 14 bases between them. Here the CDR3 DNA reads TGCAGCTCACTCACAGGGACCGAGCAGTACTTC. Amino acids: CSSLTGTEQYF.

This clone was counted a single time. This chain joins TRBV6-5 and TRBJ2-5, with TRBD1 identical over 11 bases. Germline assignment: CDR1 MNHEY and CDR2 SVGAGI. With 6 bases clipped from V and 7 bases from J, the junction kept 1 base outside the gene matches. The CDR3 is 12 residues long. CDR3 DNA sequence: TGTGCCAGCAGGGACAGGGGGCCGACCCAGTACTTC. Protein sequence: CASRDRGPTQYF.

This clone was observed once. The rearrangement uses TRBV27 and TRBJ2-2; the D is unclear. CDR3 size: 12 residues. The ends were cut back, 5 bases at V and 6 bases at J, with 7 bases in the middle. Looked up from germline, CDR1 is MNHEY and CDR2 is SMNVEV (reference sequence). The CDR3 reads CASSISAGELFF. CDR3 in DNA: TGTGCCAGCAGTATTTCGGCCGGGGAGCTGTTTTTT.

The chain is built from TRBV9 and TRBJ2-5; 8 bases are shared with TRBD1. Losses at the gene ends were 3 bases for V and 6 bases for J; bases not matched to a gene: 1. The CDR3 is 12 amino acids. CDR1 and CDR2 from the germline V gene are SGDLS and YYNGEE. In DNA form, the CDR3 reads TGTGCCAGCAGCGCCAGGGGGCAGACCCAGTACTTC. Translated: CASSARGQTQYF.

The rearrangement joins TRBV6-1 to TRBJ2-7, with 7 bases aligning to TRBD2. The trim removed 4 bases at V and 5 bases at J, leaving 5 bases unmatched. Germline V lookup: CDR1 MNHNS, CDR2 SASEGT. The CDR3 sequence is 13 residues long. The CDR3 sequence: CASSVAGANEQYF. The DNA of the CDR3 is TGTGCCAGCAGTGTGGCGGGAGCTAACGAGCAGTACTTC.

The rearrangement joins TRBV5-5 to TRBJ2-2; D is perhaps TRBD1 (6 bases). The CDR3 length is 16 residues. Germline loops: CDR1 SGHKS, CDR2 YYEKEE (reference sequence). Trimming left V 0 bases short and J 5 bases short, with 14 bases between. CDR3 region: CASSLDRTESTGELFF. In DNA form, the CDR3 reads TGTGCCAGCAGCTTGGATCGGACAGAGTCTACCGGGGAGCTGTTTTTT.

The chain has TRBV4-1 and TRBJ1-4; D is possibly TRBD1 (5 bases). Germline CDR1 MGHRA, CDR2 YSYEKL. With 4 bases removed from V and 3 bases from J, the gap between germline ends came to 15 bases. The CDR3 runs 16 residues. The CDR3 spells CASSPHLQAANEKLFF. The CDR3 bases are TGCGCCAGCAGCCCACATCTACAGGCCGCTAATGAAAAACTGTTTTTT.

This chain's CDR3 is CASSVEKGVDTEAFF. Here the CDR3 DNA reads TGTGCCAGCAGCGTAGAAAAGGGGGTGGACACTGAAGCTTTCTTT. The chain joins TRBV9 to TRBJ1-1, with D tentatively TRBD1 (6 bases). Per the germline V gene, CDR1 is SGDLS and CDR2 is YYNGEE. Trimming left V 0 bases short and J 3 bases short, with 12 bases between. The CDR3 length is 15 residues.